This T cell receptor (beta chain) was retrieved from a study of blood T cell repertoires in COVID-19 (dated by TCRdb to the early 2020s). Looking at the study overall: Samples covering the acute and convalescent phases of COVID-19 were provided by collaborators in the United States, Italy and Spain. The material from the prospective study consisted of cDNA or gDNA derived from T cells, B-cell-depleted T cells, or PBMCs. Deeply sampled blood TCRbeta repertoires from subjects exposed to, actively infected with, or recovered from COVID-19 were included in the dataset. A freely available public database, intended as a resource for researchers studying the immune response to SARS-CoV-2, is where the repertoires were released. Samples were obtained from the ongoing ImmuneRACE study (first 160 participants) and from over a thousand subjects provided by 6 global collaborators. A de-identified subject ID, COVID-19 status, age in years and sex were almost always included in the sample metadata. Where available, HLA class I and class II types were taken from metadata supplied by the sample provider and were not determined by assay-based typing. Here is what the overall study found, with its caveats: The amount of clinical and demographic metadata varied by source and participant and was provided uncurated.

Worth noting for this clone: Its antigen remains undetermined. Within one base of it there is no much larger clone, and no base qualities were kept.

The CDR3 starts with the cysteine, ends with the phenylalanine, and has 15 residues. Of all the DNA, just the CDR3 is kept, 45 bases in frame from base 1. For CDR1 and CDR2, the germline V gene lists KGHDR and SFDVKD. Compared with germline, V lacks 0 bases and J lacks 4 bases; bases without a gene match: 3. TCRbeta CDR3 regions were amplified from genomic DNA by means of the immunoSEQ Assay, a bias-controlled multiplex PCR. Regarding the original processing steps: The number of nucleated cells in each sample was estimated from the amplification of reference gene primers within the assay. Sequence reads were collapsed and filtered to measure the absolute abundance of every unique TCRbeta CDR3 rearrangement. Productive Simpson clonality was computed per sample as the square root of Simpson's diversity index over productive rearrangements. TCRdb took over this immuneACCESS table, retaining in-frame rearrangements with V and J assigned. Such tables are incomplete; in checked studies, under half of the missing clones stem from an unresolved V gene, and the remainder is unexplained. That table supplies the V and J calls and clone size; D and trimming were determined from the DNA. The sample profile shows 200,000 to 250,000 clones; roughly 90% of them were found once. Around 2.9% of the sample rests with the top ten.

Whole blood was collected in K2EDTA tubes by collaborating institutions according to the institutions' own protocols. For TCRbeta analysis, collaborators shipped samples as frozen whole blood, isolated PBMCs, or DNA extracted from either of those sample types. Specimen: peripheral blood. The sequence derives from an older woman with acute or convalescent COVID-19. The V and J genes are TRBV24-1 and TRBJ2-3; 7 central bases correspond to TRBD2. The DNA sequence is as follows: TGTGCCACCAGTGATTTGGCGGGAGTGGCAGATACGCAGTATTTT. Translated, this gives CATSDLAGVADTQYF.